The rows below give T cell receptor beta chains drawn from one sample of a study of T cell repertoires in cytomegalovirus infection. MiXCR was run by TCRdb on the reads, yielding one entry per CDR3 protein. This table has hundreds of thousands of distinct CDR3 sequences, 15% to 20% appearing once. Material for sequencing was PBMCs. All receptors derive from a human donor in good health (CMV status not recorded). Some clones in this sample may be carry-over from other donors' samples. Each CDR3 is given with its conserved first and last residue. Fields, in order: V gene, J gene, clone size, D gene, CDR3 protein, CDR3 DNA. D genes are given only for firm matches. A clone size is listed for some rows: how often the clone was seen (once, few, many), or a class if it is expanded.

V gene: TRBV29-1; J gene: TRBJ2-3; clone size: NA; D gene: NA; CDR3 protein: CSVGTDADTQYF; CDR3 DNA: TGCAGCGTTGGGACAGATGCAGATACGCAGTATTTT
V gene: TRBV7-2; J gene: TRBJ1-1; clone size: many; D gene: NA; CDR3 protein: CASSLGTTSTEAFF; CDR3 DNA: TGTGCCAGCAGTCTTGGGACTACTTCCACTGAAGCTTTCTTT
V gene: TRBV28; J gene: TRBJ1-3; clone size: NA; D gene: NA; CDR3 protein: CASSLSRYSGNTIYF; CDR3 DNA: TGTGCCAGCAGTTTATCTCGATACTCTGGAAACACCATATATTTT
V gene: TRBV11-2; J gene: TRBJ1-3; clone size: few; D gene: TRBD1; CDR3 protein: CASSPPGTAGNTIYF; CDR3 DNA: TGTGCCAGCAGCCCTCCCGGGACAGCAGGGAACACCATATATTTT
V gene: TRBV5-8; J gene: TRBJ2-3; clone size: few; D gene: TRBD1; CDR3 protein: CASSWDRATDTQYF; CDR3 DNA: TGTGCCAGCAGCTGGGACAGGGCAACAGATACGCAGTATTTT
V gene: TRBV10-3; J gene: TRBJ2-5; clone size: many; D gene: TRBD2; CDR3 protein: CAISESTSGGETQYF; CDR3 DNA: TGTGCCATCAGTGAGTCGACTAGCGGGGGTGAGACCCAGTACTTC
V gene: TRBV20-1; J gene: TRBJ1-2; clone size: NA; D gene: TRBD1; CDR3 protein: CSARDQLQGLENGYTF; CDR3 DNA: TGCAGTGCTAGAGACCAGTTACAGGGGTTAGAGAATGGCTACACCTTC
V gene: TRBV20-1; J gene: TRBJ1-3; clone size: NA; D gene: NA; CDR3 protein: CSARLPQSGNTIYF; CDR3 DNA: TGCAGTGCTAGACTCCCGCAGAGTGGAAACACCATATATTTT
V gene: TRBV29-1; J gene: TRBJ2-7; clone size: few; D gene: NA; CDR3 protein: CSVEEIYEQYF; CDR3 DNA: TGCAGCGTTGAAGAGATCTACGAGCAGTACTTC
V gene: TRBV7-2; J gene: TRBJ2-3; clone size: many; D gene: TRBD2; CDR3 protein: CASSLFLSGGADTQYF; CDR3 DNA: TGTGCCAGCAGCTTATTTCTTAGCGGGGGGGCAGATACGCAGTATTTT
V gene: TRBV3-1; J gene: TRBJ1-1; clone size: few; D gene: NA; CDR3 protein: CASSRDNTEAFF; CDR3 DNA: TGTGCCAGCAGCCGGGACAACACTGAAGCTTTCTTT
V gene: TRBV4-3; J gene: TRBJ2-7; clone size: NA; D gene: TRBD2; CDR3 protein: CASSQEAGGTPYEQYF; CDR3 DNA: TGCGCCAGCAGCCAAGAGGCGGGAGGGACGCCCTACGAGCAGTACTTC
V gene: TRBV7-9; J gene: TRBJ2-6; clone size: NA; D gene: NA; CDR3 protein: CASSLDQGSGANVLTF; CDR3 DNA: TGTGCCAGCAGCTTAGATCAGGGCTCTGGGGCCAACGTCCTGACTTTC
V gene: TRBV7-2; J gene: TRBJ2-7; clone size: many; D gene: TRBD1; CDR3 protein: CASSLGTASSYEQYF; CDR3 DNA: TGTGCCAGCAGCCTTGGGACAGCCTCCTCCTACGAGCAGTACTTC
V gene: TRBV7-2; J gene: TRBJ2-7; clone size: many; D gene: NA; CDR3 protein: CASSLASDGSYEQYF; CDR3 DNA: TGTGCCAGCAGCTTAGCGTCCGACGGATCCTACGAGCAGTACTTC
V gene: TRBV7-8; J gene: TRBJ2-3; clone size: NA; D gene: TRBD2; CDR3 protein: CASSSSGGGADTQYF; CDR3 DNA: TGTGCCAGCAGCTCCTCGGGGGGAGGTGCAGATACGCAGTATTTT
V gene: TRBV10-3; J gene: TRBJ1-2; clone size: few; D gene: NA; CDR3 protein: CANRDGGVGHGYTF; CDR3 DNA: TGTGCCAACCGGGATGGAGGGGTTGGTCATGGCTACACCTTC
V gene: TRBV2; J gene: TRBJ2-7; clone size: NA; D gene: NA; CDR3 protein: CASKGSGHYEQYF; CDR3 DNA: TGTGCCAGCAAGGGTAGCGGCCACTACGAGCAGTACTTC
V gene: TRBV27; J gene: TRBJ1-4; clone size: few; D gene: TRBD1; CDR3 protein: CASSLRQGYEKLFF; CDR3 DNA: TGTGCCAGCAGTTTAAGACAGGGCTATGAAAAACTGTTTTTT
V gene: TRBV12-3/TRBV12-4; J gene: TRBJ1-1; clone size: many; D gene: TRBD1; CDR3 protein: CASRRTGWATEAFF; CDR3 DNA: TGTGCCAGCAGGCGGACAGGTTGGGCGACTGAAGCTTTCTTT
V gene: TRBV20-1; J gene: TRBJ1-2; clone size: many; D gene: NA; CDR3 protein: CSARPSSLDYGYTF; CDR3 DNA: TGCAGTGCTAGACCCAGTTCGCTGGACTATGGCTACACCTTC
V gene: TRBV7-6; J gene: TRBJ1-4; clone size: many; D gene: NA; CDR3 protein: CASSLWDNGEKLFF; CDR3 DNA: TGTGCCAGCAGCTTATGGGATAATGGGGAAAAACTGTTTTTT
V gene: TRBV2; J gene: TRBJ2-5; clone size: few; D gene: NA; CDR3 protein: CASSEIQETQYF; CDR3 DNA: TGTGCCAGCAGTGAAATCCAAGAGACCCAGTACTTC
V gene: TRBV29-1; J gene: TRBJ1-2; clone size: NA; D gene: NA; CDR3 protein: CSVPGSWGYTF; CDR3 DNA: TGCAGCGTTCCAGGGTCCTGGGGCTACACCTTC
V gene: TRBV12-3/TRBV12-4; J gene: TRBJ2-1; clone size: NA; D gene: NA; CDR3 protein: CASSRQFLYNEQFF; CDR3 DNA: TGTGCCAGCAGCCGGCAATTTCTGTACAATGAGCAGTTCTTC
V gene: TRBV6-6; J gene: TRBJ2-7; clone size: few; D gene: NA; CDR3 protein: CASSWSRGDYEQYF; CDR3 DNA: TGTGCCAGCAGCTGGTCCAGGGGAGACTACGAGCAGTACTTC